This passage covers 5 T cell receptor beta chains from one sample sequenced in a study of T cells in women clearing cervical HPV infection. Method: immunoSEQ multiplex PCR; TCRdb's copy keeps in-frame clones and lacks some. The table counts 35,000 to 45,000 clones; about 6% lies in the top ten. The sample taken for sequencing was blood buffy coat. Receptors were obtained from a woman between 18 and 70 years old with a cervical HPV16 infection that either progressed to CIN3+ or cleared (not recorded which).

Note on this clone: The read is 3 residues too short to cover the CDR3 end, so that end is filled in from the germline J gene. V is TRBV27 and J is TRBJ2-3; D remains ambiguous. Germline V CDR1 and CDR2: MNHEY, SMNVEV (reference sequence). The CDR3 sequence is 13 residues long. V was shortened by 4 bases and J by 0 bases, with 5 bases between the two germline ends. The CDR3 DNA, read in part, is TGTGCCAGCAGTTACTCTAGCACAGATACG. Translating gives CASSYSSTDT. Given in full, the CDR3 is CASSYSSTDTQYF.

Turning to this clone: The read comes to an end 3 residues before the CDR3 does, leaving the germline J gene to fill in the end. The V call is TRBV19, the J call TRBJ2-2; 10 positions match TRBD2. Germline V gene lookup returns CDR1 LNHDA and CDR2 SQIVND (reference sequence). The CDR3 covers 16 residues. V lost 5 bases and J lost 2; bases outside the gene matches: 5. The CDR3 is CASSPLAGANTGELFF. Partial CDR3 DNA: TGTGCCAGTAGTCCCCTAGCGGGAGCAAACACCGGGGAG.

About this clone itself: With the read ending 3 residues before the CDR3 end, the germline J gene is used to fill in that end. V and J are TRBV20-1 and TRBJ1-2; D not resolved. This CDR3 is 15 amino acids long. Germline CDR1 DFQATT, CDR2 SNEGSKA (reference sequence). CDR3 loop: CSAREVAGGTDTYTF. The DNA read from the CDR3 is TGCAGTGCTAGGGAAGTAGCGGGAGGCACAGATACC.

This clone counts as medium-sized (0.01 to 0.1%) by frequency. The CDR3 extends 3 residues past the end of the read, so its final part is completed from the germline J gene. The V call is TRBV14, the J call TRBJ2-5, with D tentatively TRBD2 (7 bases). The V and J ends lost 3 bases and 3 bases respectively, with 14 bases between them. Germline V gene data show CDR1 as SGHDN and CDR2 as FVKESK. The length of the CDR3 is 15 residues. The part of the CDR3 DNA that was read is TGTGCCAGCAGCCATCTAGGGGGGGGCAAAGAGACC. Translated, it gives CASSHLGGGKET. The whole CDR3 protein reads CASSHLGGGKETQYF. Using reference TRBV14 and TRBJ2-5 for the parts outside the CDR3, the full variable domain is EAGVTQFPSHSVIEKGQTVTLRCDPISGHDNLYWYRRVMGKEIKFLLHFVKESKQDESGMPNNRFLAERTGGTYSTLKVQPAELEDSGVYFCASSHLGGGKETQYFGPGTRLLVL.

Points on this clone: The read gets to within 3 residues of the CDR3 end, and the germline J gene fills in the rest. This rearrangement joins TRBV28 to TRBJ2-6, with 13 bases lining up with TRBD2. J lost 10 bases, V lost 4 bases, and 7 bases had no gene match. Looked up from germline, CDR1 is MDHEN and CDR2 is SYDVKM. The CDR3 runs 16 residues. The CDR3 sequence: CASSSRTSGSVNVLTF. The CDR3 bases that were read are TGTGCCAGCAGTTCCCGGACTAGCGGGAGTGTTAACGTC.